This TCR beta chain was found in a study of beta chain features in type 1 diabetes. Study as a whole: Age, gender and cell yields were alike across patients and healthy donors.

Study outcomes and limitations: In type 1 diabetes patients, VDJ junctions had fewer insertions; deletions at these junctions were more frequent. Still unanswered here is whether HLA type influences TCRB rearrangement.

This clone was seen more than once but under ten times. Its antigen is unidentified. The CDR3 has 14 residues. Per germline, CDR1 SGHTA and CDR2 FQGNSA. J was trimmed by 3 bases and V by 3 bases; bases with no gene match: 3. Once sorted, every population was more than 98% pure. The whole isolated RNA underwent reverse transcription, so sequencing captured expressed TCRB transcripts. Method: immunoSEQ multiplex PCR; TCRdb's copy keeps in-frame clones and lacks some. Of 900,000 or so clones in the sample, under 20% were seen once. The sequence was obtained from a woman in her late teens or twenties in good health. The sequenced material came from naive CD4+ T cells from blood. This chain uses TRBV7-2 with TRBJ1-1; 8 bases line up with TRBD1. The CDR3 DNA reads as TGTGCCAGCAGCTTGACAGGGGCGTACACTGAAGCTTTCTTT. Translation: CASSLTGAYTEAFF.